The 18 T cell receptor beta chains reported below all come from one sample, sequenced in a study of OX40 agonist ivuxolimab in advanced cancers. Assay used: immunoSEQ multiplex PCR; TCRdb lists only in-frame clones, some missing. Here the sample spans fewer than 60,000 clones, approximately 86% being singletons. The sequenced sample was CD4+ or CD8+ T cells sorted from blood, obtained in a trial of the OX40 agonist ivuxolimab. The receptors come from an adult with an advanced solid tumor such as melanoma, head and neck, liver or kidney cancer.

The CDR3 protein is CASSFRQGSGNTIYF. CDR3 in DNA: TGCGCCAGCAGCTTCCGGCAGGGGTCTGGAAACACCATATATTTT. The V and J genes are TRBV5-1 and TRBJ1-3; tentatively, D is TRBD1 (6 bases). Per the germline V gene, CDR1 is SGHRS and CDR2 is YFSETQ. The V end lost 2 bases, the J end lost 1 base, and 10 bases lay between the germline ends. The CDR3 runs to 15 residues.

Only one count was recorded for this clone. The rearrangement links TRBV11-2 to TRBJ2-3; unclear D gene. The CDR3 totals 16 residues. Germline V gene lookup returns CDR1 SGHAT and CDR2 FQNNGV. Trimming removed 1 base from V and 3 bases from J, with 14 bases in between. The CDR3 sequence is CASSLGQNRITDTQYF. The DNA of the CDR3 is TGTGCCAGCAGCTTAGGGCAGAATCGGATAACAGATACGCAGTATTTT.

The chain carries TRBV23-1 and TRBJ1-1, with TRBD1 as a possible D gene (6 bases). TRBV23-1 has ORF status, its function being uncertain. This CDR3 has 13 residues. Trimming removed 10 bases from V and 4 bases from J, with 16 bases in between. The CDR3 nucleotides are TGCGCCACCCGGAGGGGGGCGGCCACTGAAGCTTTCTTT. This encodes CATRRGAATEAFF.

The chain carries TRBV10-3 and TRBJ1-1; possibly TRBD1 for D (6 bases). Germline values: CDR1 ENHRY, CDR2 SYGVKD. V was cut by 6 bases and J by 4 bases, with 12 bases left in between. The length of the CDR3 is 13 residues. CDR3 sequence reads: CAIRRDKPTEAFF. The CDR3 DNA reads TGTGCCATCAGAAGGGACAAGCCCACTGAAGCTTTCTTT.

V and J are TRBV6-6 and TRBJ2-1; D not certain. There are 12 residues in the CDR3. The germline V gene has CDR1 MNHNY and CDR2 SVGAGI (reference sequence). Trimming left V 5 bases short and J 7 bases short, with 9 bases between. CDR3 sequence reads: CASSPPSNEQFF. As DNA, the CDR3 is TGTGCCAGCAGTCCCCCGAGTAATGAGCAGTTCTTC.

The sample holds one count of this clone. This chain uses TRBV30 with TRBJ2-3, with D maybe TRBD2 (5 bases). The CDR3 sequence is 13 residues long. V was trimmed by 5 bases and J by 0 bases, leaving 9 bases between them. CDR1 is GTSNPN, CDR2 SVGIG, per germline (reference sequence). In nucleotides, the CDR3 is TGTGCCTGGGGGGAGATCAGCACAGATACGCAGTATTTT. Amino acids: CAWGEISTDTQYF. The whole variable domain, filled in from reference TRBV30 and TRBJ2-3, reads SQTIHQWPATLVQPVGSPLSLECTVEGTSNPNLYWYRQAAGRGLQLLFYSVGIGQISSEVPQNLSASRPQDRQFILSSKKLLLSDSGFYLCAWGEISTDTQYFGPGTRLTVL.

This chain connects TRBV11-3 to TRBJ2-5; 7 bases line up with TRBD2. This CDR3 spans 13 amino acids. V lost 5 bases to trimming and J lost 5 bases; unmatched junction nucleotides: 5. Germline V gene data show CDR1 as SGHNT and CDR2 as YENEEA. The CDR3 DNA reads as TGTGCCAGCAGCCCCGGGACTACGGAGACCCAGTACTTC. This codes for CASSPGTTETQYF.

The chain combines TRBV4-3 with TRBJ2-5; D is undetermined. CDR1 LGHNA and CDR2 YSLEER come from the germline V gene. Trimming took off 0 bases at V and 6 bases at J, with 14 bases between the two ends. The CDR3 length is 15 residues. CDR3 protein: CASSQDYVVRKTQYF. The DNA of the CDR3 is TGCGCCAGCAGCCAAGATTATGTAGTTAGGAAGACCCAGTACTTC.

The genes are TRBV10-3 and TRBJ2-1, with unresolved D. The CDR3 length is 15 residues. V was shortened by 4 bases and J by 0 bases, with 10 bases between the two germline ends. Per germline, CDR1 ENHRY and CDR2 SYGVKD. CDR3 DNA sequence: TGTGCCATCAGTGGGGATCTGTCCTCCTACAATGAGCAGTTCTTC. Protein product: CAISGDLSSYNEQFF.

The chain recombines TRBV7-9 with TRBJ2-7; TRBD1 aligns across 7 bases. This CDR3 region has 14 residues. J lost 6 bases, V lost 5 bases, and 10 bases had no gene match. CDR1 and CDR2 from the germline V gene are SEHNR and FQNEAQ (reference sequence). CDR3 DNA: TGTGCCAGCAGCCGGACAGGTTCTGAAGCCGAGCAGTACTTC. Protein product: CASSRTGSEAEQYF.

This rearrangement joins TRBV6-1 to TRBJ2-7; unclear D gene. The V gene lost 6 bases and the J gene lost 3 bases, with 3 bases spanning the gap. The CDR3 is 10 residues long. CDR1 MNHNS and CDR2 SASEGT come from the germline V gene. DNA of the CDR3: TGTGCCAGCAGCTACTACGAGCAGTACTTC. Protein sequence: CASSYYEQYF.

Notes on this clone: The DNA is left out, because the CDR3 cannot be placed on it with certainty; the CDR3 is given as TCRdb lists it. V is TRBV21-1 and J is TRBJ2-1. TRBV21-1 is listed as a pseudogene. Counting both end residues, the CDR3 totals 17 amino acids. The CDR3 is CASSAPWGRGSYNEQFF.

The chain combines TRBV14 with TRBJ2-1; D uncertain. Germline V gene sequence: CDR1 SGHDN, CDR2 FVKESK. Trimming removed 1 base from V and 9 bases from J, with 10 bases in between. The CDR3 totals 13 residues. The CDR3 DNA reads TGTGCCAGCAGCCAAGTGAGAATGGGTGAGCAGTTCTTC. This sequence encodes CASSQVRMGEQFF.

The V and J genes are TRBV4-2 and TRBJ2-2; 7 nucleotides agree with TRBD1. V lost 4 bases, J lost 7 bases, and 6 bases stayed unmatched. This CDR3 is built from 14 residues. The germline V gene encodes CDR1 LGHNA and CDR2 YNFKEQ. The CDR3 here is CASSLPNRGGELFF. The CDR3 nucleotides read TGTGCCAGCAGCCTACCAAACAGGGGCGGGGAGCTGTTTTTT.

V and J are TRBV6-5 and TRBJ2-7; 8 nucleotides align to TRBD1. The CDR3 spans 14 residues. Trimming cost V 4 bases and J 0 bases; bases outside gene matches: 2. Germline-derived CDR1 and CDR2 are MNHEY and SVGAGI. CDR3 loop: CASSWDRSSYEQYF. Written as DNA, the CDR3 is TGTGCCAGCAGTTGGGACAGGAGCTCCTACGAGCAGTACTTC.

This rearrangement joins TRBV5-4 to TRBJ2-2; 10 positions agree with TRBD1. CDR1 and CDR2 (germline): SGHNT, YYREEE (reference sequence). The J segment lost 3 bases and the V segment lost 3 bases, leaving 5 bases of the junction unmatched. This CDR3 is 16 amino acids long. The CDR3, as DNA: TGTGCCAGCAGCTCAGGACAGGGGGGGTACACCGGGGAGCTGTTTTTT. Translating gives CASSSGQGGYTGELFF.

The CDR3 sequence: CASSSALATSTDTQYF. Here the CDR3 DNA reads TGCGCCAGCAGCTCTGCTCTGGCTACTAGCACAGATACGCAGTATTTT. This chain joins TRBV5-1 and TRBJ2-3; unclear D gene. Trimming took 3 bases from V and 0 from J, leaving 14 bases between them. Germline-derived CDR1 and CDR2 are SGHRS and YFSETQ. The CDR3 contains 16 residues.

The chain employs TRBV9 and TRBJ2-7; TRBD2 might be the D (5 bases). Germline V gene lookup returns CDR1 SGDLS and CDR2 YYNGEE. This CDR3 region has 12 residues. Trimming stripped 4 bases from V and 4 bases from J, with 9 bases between. CDR3 amino acids: CASSRTRYEQYF. Here the CDR3 DNA reads TGTGCCAGCAGCCGGACTCGATACGAGCAGTACTTC. The whole variable domain, filled in from reference TRBV9 and TRBJ2-7, reads DSGVTQTPKHLITATGQRVTLRCSPRSGDLSVYWYQQSLDQGLQFLIQYYNGEERAKGNILERFSAQQFPDLHSELNLSSLELGDSALYFCASSRTRYEQYFGPGTRLTVT.